These 15 T cell receptor beta chains originate from one sample sequenced in a study of shared clonotypes between healthy human individuals (dated by TCRdb to about 2020). Library preparation used the immunoSEQ multiplex PCR assay. What TCRdb holds here is the immuneACCESS table cut down to in-frame rearrangements. Part of the clones is not present; checked against another copy, under half of the missing clones reflect an unresolved V gene, and the others are unexplained. Present in this sample are about 480,000 clones, about 79% of which were seen just once. Around an eighth of the sample lies in the top ten. The specimen sequenced was PBMCs. The receptors were sampled from a woman aged 40 to 50 in good health. Some clones in this sample may be carry-over from other donors' samples.

This chain uses TRBV4-2 with TRBJ2-7; perhaps D is TRBD1 or TRBD2 (5 bases each). Germline CDR1 LGHNA, CDR2 YNFKEQ. V was shortened by 4 bases and J by 6 bases, with 19 bases between the two germline ends. CDR3 length equals 15 residues. The DNA for the CDR3 is TGTGCCAGCAGCCGCCCCCGGGACGCCAACGCCGAGCAGTACTTC. Translated: CASSRPRDANAEQYF.

This clone appeared a few times. The chain combines TRBV28 with TRBJ1-5, with 7 bases lining up with TRBD1. V dropped 6 bases and J dropped 5; count of bases not matched to a gene: 13. Germline CDR1 reads MDHEN; CDR2 reads SYDVKM. This CDR3 spans 16 amino acids. The CDR3 region has the DNA TGTGCCAGCAGACCCCTCCCGGGACAGCGGTATCAGCCCCAGCATTTT. It specifies CASRPLPGQRYQPQHF.

The count of this clone is one. This sequence joins TRBV7-9 and TRBJ2-1, with D maybe TRBD2 (6 bases). V dropped 4 bases and J dropped 7 bases, with 17 bases sitting between them. The CDR3 runs to 15 residues. Germline V CDR1 and CDR2: SEHNR, FQNEAQ (reference sequence). CDR3 DNA: TGTGCCAGCAGCTCACGGGCGGGGATCAGAAATGAGCAGTTCTTC. It specifies CASSSRAGIRNEQFF.

The chain links TRBV18 to TRBJ2-7, with 8 bases that match TRBD2. The CDR3 spans 15 residues. Germline CDR1 and CDR2: KGHSH and LQKENI. V lost 5 bases and J lost 3; bases outside the gene matches: 9. CDR3 loop: CASSYKRESGYEQYF. The CDR3 coding sequence is TGTGCCAGCTCATACAAGCGGGAGTCGGGCTACGAGCAGTACTTC.

The gene calls are TRBV6-1 and TRBJ2-5, with D possibly TRBD1 on 6 matching bases. Germline CDR1 and CDR2: MNHNS and SASEGT. V gave up 8 bases and J gave up 5 bases, with 15 bases separating them. The CDR3 is 13 amino acids. CDR3 nucleotides: TGTGCCAGCGAACCGACAGGTTTGGAGACCCAGTACTTC. Its translation: CASEPTGLETQYF.

The chain uses TRBV9 and TRBJ1-2; 9 nucleotides match TRBD1. The CDR3 extends over 15 amino acids. The ends lost 4 bases at V and 4 bases at J; junction bases unmatched: 8. Germline CDR1 is SGDLS and CDR2 is YYNGEE. In nucleotides, the CDR3 is TGTGCCAGCAGCACGTCGACAGGGGGACTCTATGGCTACACCTTC. This gives the protein CASSTSTGGLYGYTF.

The rearrangement joins TRBV5-1 to TRBJ1-1; no reliable D call. Germline V gives CDR1 SGHRS, CDR2 YFSETQ. The CDR3 has 13 amino acids. V lost 0 bases, J lost 5 bases, and 8 bases lay in between. This chain's CDR3 is CASSLAEGTEAFF. The CDR3, as DNA: TGCGCCAGCAGCTTGGCCGAGGGTACTGAAGCTTTCTTT.

This clone was observed a single time. V usage is TRBV5-5 and J usage is TRBJ1-1; D unresolved. This CDR3 region has 11 residues. V was cut by 2 bases and J by 6 bases, with 5 bases left in between. Germline V CDR1 and CDR2: SGHKS, YYEKEE (reference sequence). CDR3 bases: TGTGCCAGCAGCTTAGGCCCTGAAGCTTTCTTT. Translated: CASSLGPEAFF. Filled out from reference TRBV5-5 and TRBJ1-1, the complete variable domain reads DAGVTQSPTHLIKTRGQQVTLRCSPISGHKSVSWYQQVLGQGPQFIFQYYEKEERGRGNFPDRFSARQFPNYSSELNVNALLLGDSALYLCASSLGPEAFFGQGTRLTVV.

This clone has just one count. A much more abundant neighbour one base away suggests this may be a read error. The rearrangement uses TRBV25-1 and TRBJ2-5; the match to TRBD1 covers 10 bases. Germline V gives CDR1 MGHDK, CDR2 SYGVNS. CDR3 length equals 15 residues. Here the CDR3 reads CASSTQTGGGETRYF. The DNA of the CDR3 is TGTGCCAGCAGTACCCAGACAGGGGGCGGGGAGACCCGGTACTTC.

This chain links TRBV7-9 with TRBJ2-5; D perhaps matches TRBD2 (6 bases). The CDR3 has 15 residues. The germline gives CDR1 SEHNR, CDR2 FQNEAQ (reference sequence). With 0 bases removed from V and 5 bases from J, the gap between germline ends came to 13 bases. CDR3 DNA sequence: TGTGCCAGCAGCTTAGCTCTCGGGAGCGGGGAGACCCAGTACTTC. Amino acid sequence: CASSLALGSGETQYF.

This clone was detected many times. The chain employs TRBV28 and TRBJ2-3; the D is unclear. The germline V gene has CDR1 MDHEN and CDR2 SYDVKM. With 5 bases removed from V and 1 base from J, the gap between germline ends came to 10 bases. The CDR3 has 14 amino acids. The chain's CDR3 is CASSVIGGTDTQYF. In DNA, the CDR3 is TGTGCCAGCAGTGTCATTGGGGGCACAGATACGCAGTATTTT.

Notes on this clone: This clone may be a read error of a much larger clone one base away. The chain links TRBV5-4 to TRBJ2-5; 13 bases fit TRBD2. Germline assignment: CDR1 SGHNT and CDR2 YYREEE (reference sequence). The V segment lost 4 bases and the J segment 3 bases; nucleotides outside the gene matches: 3. This CDR3 is built from 15 residues. CDR3 DNA sequence: TGTGCCAGCAGCCCCGGGACTAGCGGGGAAGAGACCCAGTACTTC. It codes for CASSPGTSGEETQYF.

The rearrangement joins TRBV19 to TRBJ1-1; the D is unclear. This CDR3 is 13 amino acids long. Germline loops: CDR1 LNHDA, CDR2 SQIVND (reference sequence). V was clipped by 6 bases and J by 0 bases, with 8 bases between them. CDR3 amino acids: CASSIGVNTEAFF. CDR3 DNA: TGTGCCAGTAGCATCGGGGTGAACACTGAAGCTTTCTTT.

Written as DNA, the CDR3 is TGTGCCAGCAGCCAGACAGGGAGGCACGAGCAGTACTTC. This sequence encodes CASSQTGRHEQYF. The chain employs TRBV27 and TRBJ2-7; the D gene is possibly TRBD1 (7 bases). The CDR3 has 13 residues. Germline CDR1 reads MNHEY; CDR2 reads SMNVEV (reference sequence). Deletions cut 6 bases from V and 5 bases from J, with 14 bases between.

The chain is built from TRBV7-3 and TRBJ2-1, with 8 nucleotides matching TRBD2. The germline V gene has CDR1 SGHTA and CDR2 FQGTGA. Trimming cost V 2 bases and J 9 bases; bases outside gene matches: 9. The length of the CDR3 is 15 residues. The CDR3: CASSLRAGVGSEQFF. DNA for the CDR3: TGTGCCAGCAGCTTACGAGCGGGAGTAGGGAGTGAGCAGTTCTTC.